The source of this TCR beta chain is a study of cytomegalovirus exposure and HLA in healthy donors. Study conclusions and caveats: A later analysis linked a missense variant in DCLRE1C to the trimming of TCR beta V and J genes. Cytomegalovirus status was reportedly diagnosed by the classifier with high sensitivity and specificity.

CDR1 LNHDA and CDR2 SQIVND come from the germline V gene (reference sequence). V was clipped by 4 bases and J by 0 bases; unmatched bases: 6. There are 16 residues in the CDR3. PCR involved 60 Vbeta and 13 Jbeta primers. Data came from immunoSEQ multiplex PCR; TCRdb stores just in-frame clones and leaves some out. The data contain about 160,000 clones, approximately 72% of them seen just once; the ten biggest clones take up around 2.5%. Details on this clone: The target antigen is unknown.

This chain joins TRBV19 and TRBJ2-3, with 8 nucleotides matching TRBD2. This receptor was taken from a female donor in good health and CMV-seronegative. The sequencing sample was made of PBMCs. Here the CDR3 DNA reads TGTGCCAGTAGTAGGACCCTAGCGGGTAGCACAGATACGCAGTATTTT. This encodes CASSRTLAGSTDTQYF.